Shown below are 7 T cell receptor beta chains from a single sample sequenced in a study of tumor-infiltrating lymphocytes in primary liver carcinoma. Without any cell sorting, about 19-30 mg of bulk tissue yielded co-extracted RNA and DNA. TCR beta cDNA came from approximately 540 ng total RNA, primed with a constant-region primer. TCR beta libraries came from three nested multiplex PCR rounds using slightly modified ARM-PCR. With TRBV1-TRBV30 forward primers and a C-beta reverse primer, the first two PCR rounds were run for nine to eleven cycles each. TCRdb processed the multiplex PCR reads anew with MiXCR; each CDR3 protein has one entry. The sample carries 100,000 to 150,000 distinct CDR3 sequences, 50% to 80% recorded once. Sequencing was done on a sample of liver tumor tissue from sampling region 3. Described subset: tumor region T3, left-lateral pole. The receptors stem from a woman between 55 and 75 years old with primary liver carcinoma and hepatitis B virus infection.

This clonotype was found once. A much more abundant neighbour one base away suggests this may be a read error. V and J are TRBV4-1 and TRBJ2-5, with D tentatively TRBD1 or TRBD2 (5 bases each). Germline V gene data show CDR1 as MGHRA and CDR2 as YSYEKL. V was trimmed by 7 bases and J by 3 bases, leaving 21 bases between them. The CDR3 is made up of 16 amino acids. CDR3 sequence: CASNQGTSGPEETQYF. The CDR3 DNA sequence: TGCGCCAGCAACCAGGGTACGTCGGGACCCGAAGAGACCCAGTACTTC.

A word on this clonotype: A much larger clone sits a single nucleotide away, making a read error possible. The chain joins TRBV5-4 to TRBJ2-1; 7 bases map to TRBD2. J was trimmed by 6 bases and V by 5 bases; bases with no gene match: 11. The germline gives CDR1 SGHNT, CDR2 YYREEE (reference sequence). The CDR3 is 15 residues long. CDR3 amino acids: CASSFPGTKGNEQFF. The CDR3 region has the DNA TGTGCCAGCAGTTTCCCCGGGACTAAGGGCAATGAGCAGTTCTTC.

About this clonotype: The junction differs from germline at one of its ends, possibly a read error. The rearrangement joins TRBV6-1 to TRBJ2-1; TRBD2 might be the D (6 bases). Looked up from germline, CDR1 is MNHNS and CDR2 is SASEGT. The CDR3 has 15 residues. This CDR3 reads CASSEGLARYSEEFF. The CDR3 DNA follows: TGTGCCAGCAGTGAAGGGCTAGCGAGATACAGTGAGGAGTTCTTC.

This clonotype appeared a few times. The chain joins TRBV21-1 to TRBJ2-4. TRBV21-1 is a pseudogene segment. The CDR3 is made up of 15 amino acids. The CDR3 DNA follows: TGTGCCAGCAGCAAACCAGTTCTAGCCAAAAACATTCAGTACTTC. Translation: CASSKPVLAKNIQYF.

On this clonotype: Here the CDR3 omits its conserved ending phenylalanine or tryptophan, so a read error is the likely source. The CDR3 region is CANSLSESSYEQYL. The CDR3 DNA reads as TGTGCCAACAGCTTGAGCGAGAGCTCTTACGAGCAGTACTTA. This chain connects TRBV13 to TRBJ2-7; D ambiguous. Germline-derived CDR1 and CDR2 are PRHDT and FYEKMQ (reference sequence). The CDR3 spans 14 residues.

Concerning this clonotype: An end of the junction differs from the germline gene, which may be a read error. The chain is built from TRBV28 and TRBJ2-6; TRBD1 might be the D (6 bases). The CDR3 length is 17 residues. Germline assignment: CDR1 MDHEN and CDR2 SYDVKM. The CDR3 spells CASIGRTANSGANVVTF. In DNA form, the CDR3 reads TGTGCCAGCATAGGGCGGACAGCTAACTCTGGGGCCAACGTCGTGACTTTC.

V and J are TRBV20-1 and TRBJ2-6; 12 nucleotides line up with TRBD2. V lost 3 bases, J lost 4 bases, and 4 bases stayed unmatched. CDR1 and CDR2 (germline): DFQATT, SNEGSKA (reference sequence). The CDR3 has 16 residues. CDR3 residues: CSASETSGRGANVLTF. In DNA, the CDR3 is TGCAGTGCTAGCGAGACTAGCGGGAGAGGGGCCAACGTCCTGACTTTC.